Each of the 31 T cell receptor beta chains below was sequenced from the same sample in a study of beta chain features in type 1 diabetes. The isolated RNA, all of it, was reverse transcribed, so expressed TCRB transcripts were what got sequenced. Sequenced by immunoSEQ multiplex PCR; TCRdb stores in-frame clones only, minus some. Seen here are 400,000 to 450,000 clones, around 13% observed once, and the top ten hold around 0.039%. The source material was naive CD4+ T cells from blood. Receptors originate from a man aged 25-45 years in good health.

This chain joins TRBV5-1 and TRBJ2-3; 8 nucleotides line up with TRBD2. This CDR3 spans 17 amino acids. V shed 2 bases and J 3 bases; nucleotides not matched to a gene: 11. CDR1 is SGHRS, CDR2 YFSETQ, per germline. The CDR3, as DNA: TGCGCCAGCAGCTTTTCTCCGCGGGAGGTAGTGACAGATACGCAGTATTTT. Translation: CASSFSPREVVTDTQYF.

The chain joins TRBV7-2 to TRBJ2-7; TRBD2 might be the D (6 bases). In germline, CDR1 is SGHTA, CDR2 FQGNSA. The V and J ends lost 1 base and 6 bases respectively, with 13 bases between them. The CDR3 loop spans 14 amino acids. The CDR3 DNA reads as TGTGCCAGCAGCTTAGGAGGCGGGACGATCGAGCAGTACGTC. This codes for CASSLGGGTIEQYV.

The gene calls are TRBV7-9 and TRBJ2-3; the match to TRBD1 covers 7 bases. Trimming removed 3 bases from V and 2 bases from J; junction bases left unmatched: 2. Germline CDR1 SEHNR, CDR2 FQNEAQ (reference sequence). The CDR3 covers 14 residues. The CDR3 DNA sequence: TGTGCCAGCAGCTTGGGACAGTCCACAGATACGCAGTATTTT. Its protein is CASSLGQSTDTQYF.

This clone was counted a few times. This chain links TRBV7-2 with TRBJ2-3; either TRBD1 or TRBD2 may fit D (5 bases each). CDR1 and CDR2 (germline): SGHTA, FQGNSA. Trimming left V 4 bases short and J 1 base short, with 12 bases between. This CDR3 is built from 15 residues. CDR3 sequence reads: CASSYSRGGTDTQYF. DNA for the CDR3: TGTGCCAGCAGCTATAGCCGAGGGGGCACAGATACGCAGTATTTT.

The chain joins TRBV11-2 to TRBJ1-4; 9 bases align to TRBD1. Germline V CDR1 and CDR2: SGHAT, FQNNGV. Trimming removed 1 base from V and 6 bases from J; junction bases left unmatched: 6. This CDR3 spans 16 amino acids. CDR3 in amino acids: CASSLVQGALDEKLFF. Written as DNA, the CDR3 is TGTGCCAGCAGCTTAGTACAGGGGGCCCTTGATGAAAAACTGTTTTTT. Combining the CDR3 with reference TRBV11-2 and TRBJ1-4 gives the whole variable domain EAGVAQSPRYKIIEKRQSVAFWCNPISGHATLYWYQQILGQGPKLLIQFQNNGVVDDSQLPKDRFSAERLKGVDSTLKIQPAKLEDSAVYLCASSLVQGALDEKLFFGSGTQLSVL.

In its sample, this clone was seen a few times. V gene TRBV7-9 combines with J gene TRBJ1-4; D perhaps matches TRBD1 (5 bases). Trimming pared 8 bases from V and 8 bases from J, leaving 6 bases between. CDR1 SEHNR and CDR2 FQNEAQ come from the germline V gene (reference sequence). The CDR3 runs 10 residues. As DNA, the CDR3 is TGTGCCAGCGGGGGGGAAAAACTGTTTTTT. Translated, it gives CASGGEKLFF.

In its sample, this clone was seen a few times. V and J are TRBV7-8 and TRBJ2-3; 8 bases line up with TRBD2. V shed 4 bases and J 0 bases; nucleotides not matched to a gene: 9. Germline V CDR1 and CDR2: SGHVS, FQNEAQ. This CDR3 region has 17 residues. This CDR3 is CASSSSGGGSSTDTQYF. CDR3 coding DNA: TGTGCCAGCAGCTCCTCGGGAGGGGGAAGTAGCACAGATACGCAGTATTTT.

The CDR3: CASSSSMGAQYF. In DNA, the CDR3 is TGCGCCAGCAGCTCTTCTATGGGCGCGCAGTATTTT. The rearrangement uses TRBV5-1 and TRBJ2-3; D is unresolved. There are 12 residues in the CDR3. CDR1 SGHRS and CDR2 YFSETQ come from the germline V gene. The V end lost 3 bases, the J end lost 10 bases, and 12 bases lay between the germline ends. The full variable domain, rest sourced from reference TRBV5-1 and TRBJ2-3, is KAGVTQTPRYLIKTRGQQVTLSCSPISGHRSVSWYQQTPGQGLQFLFEYFSETQRNKGNFPGRFSGRQFSNSRSEMNVSTLELGDSALYLCASSSSMGAQYFGPGTRLTVL.

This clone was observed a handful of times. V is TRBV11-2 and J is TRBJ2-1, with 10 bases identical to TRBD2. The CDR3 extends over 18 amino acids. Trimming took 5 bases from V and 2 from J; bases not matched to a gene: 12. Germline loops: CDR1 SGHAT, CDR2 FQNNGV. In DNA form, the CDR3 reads TGTGCCAGCAGCCACTACCGGCGGAGCGGGAGGGCCTACAATGAGCAGTTCTTC. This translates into CASSHYRRSGRAYNEQFF.

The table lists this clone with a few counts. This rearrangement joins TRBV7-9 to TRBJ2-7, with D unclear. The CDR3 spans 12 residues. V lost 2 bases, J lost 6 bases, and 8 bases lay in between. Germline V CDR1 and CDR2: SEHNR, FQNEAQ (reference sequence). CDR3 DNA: TGTGCCAGCAGCTTAATCACATCCGAGCAGTACGTC. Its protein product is CASSLITSEQYV.

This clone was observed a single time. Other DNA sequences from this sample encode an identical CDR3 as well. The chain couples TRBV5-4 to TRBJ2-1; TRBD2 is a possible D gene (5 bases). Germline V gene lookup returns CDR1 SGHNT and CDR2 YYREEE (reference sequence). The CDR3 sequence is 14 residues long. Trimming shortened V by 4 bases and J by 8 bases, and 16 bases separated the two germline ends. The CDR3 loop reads CASSPSGALHEQFF. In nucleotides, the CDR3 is TGTGCCAGCAGCCCGAGCGGAGCTTTACATGAGCAGTTCTTC.

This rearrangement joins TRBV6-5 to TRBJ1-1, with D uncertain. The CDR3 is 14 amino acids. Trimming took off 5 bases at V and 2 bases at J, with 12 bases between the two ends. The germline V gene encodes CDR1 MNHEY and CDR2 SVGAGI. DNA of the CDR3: TGTGCCAGCAGTCGTCTGGGGATTAACACTGAAGCTTTCTTT. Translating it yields CASSRLGINTEAFF.

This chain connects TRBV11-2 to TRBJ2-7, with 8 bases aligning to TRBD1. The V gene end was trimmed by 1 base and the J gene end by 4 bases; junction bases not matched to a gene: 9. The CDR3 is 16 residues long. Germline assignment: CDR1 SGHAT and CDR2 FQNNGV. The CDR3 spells CASSLAIGTGMYEQYF. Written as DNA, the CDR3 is TGTGCCAGCAGCTTAGCAATTGGGACAGGAATGTACGAGCAGTACTTC.

The CDR3 DNA sequence: TGTGCTAGTGGTTCGGGACAGTCCTACAATGAGCAGTTCTTC. Translated: CASGSGQSYNEQFF. The chain has TRBV12-5 and TRBJ2-1; 7 nucleotides match TRBD1. V lost 4 bases and J lost 1; bases outside the gene matches: 1. Germline CDR1 is LGHNT and CDR2 is FRNRAP. This CDR3 is 14 amino acids long.

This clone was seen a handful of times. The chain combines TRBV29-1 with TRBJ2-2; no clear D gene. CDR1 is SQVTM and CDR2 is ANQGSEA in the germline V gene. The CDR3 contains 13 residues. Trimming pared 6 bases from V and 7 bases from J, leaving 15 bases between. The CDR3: CSVRKVWDGELFF. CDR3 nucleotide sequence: TGCAGCGTCCGTAAGGTCTGGGACGGGGAGCTGTTTTTT.

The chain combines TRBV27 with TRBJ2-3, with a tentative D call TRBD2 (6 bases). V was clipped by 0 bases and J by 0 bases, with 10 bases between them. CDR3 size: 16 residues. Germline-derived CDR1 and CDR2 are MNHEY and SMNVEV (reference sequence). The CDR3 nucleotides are TGTGCCAGCAGTTTATCGATAGCGGTTAGCACAGATACGCAGTATTTT. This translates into CASSLSIAVSTDTQYF.

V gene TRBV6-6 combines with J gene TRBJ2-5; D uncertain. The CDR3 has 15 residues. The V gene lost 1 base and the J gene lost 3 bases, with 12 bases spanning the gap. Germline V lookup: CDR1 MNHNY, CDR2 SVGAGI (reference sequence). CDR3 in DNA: TGTGCCAGCAGTTACTTCGGAGACCCAGAAGAGACCCAGTACTTC. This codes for CASSYFGDPEETQYF.

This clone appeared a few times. In DNA form, the CDR3 reads TGCGCCAGCAAAGAGAAATCCTACAATGAGCAGTTCTTC. It specifies CASKEKSYNEQFF. The chain recombines TRBV5-1 with TRBJ2-1; no firm D call. Trimming stripped 6 bases from V and 1 base from J, with 8 bases between. This CDR3 has 13 amino acids. CDR1 and CDR2 (germline): SGHRS, YFSETQ.

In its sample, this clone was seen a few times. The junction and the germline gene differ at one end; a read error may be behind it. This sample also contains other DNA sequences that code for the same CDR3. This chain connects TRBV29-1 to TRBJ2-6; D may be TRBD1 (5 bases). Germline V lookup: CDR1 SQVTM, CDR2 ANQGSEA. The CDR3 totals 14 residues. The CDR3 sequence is CSAEGDSGANVLTF. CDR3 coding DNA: TGCAGCGCTGAAGGGGACTCTGGGGCCAACGTCCTGACTTTC.

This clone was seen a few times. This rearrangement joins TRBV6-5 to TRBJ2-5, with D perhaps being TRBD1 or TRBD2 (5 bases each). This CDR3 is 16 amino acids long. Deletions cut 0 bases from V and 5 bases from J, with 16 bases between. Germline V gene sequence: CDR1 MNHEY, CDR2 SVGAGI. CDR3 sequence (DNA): TGTGCCAGCAGTTACTCGGGCAGGGCCGAGGGGGAGACCCAGTACTTC. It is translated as CASSYSGRAEGETQYF.

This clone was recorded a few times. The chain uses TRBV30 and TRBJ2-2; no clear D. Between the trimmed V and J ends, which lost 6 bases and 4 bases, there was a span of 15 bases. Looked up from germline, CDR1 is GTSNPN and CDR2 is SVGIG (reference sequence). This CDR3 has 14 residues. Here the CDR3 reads CACSWLKPTGELFF. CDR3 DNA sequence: TGTGCCTGTTCGTGGCTAAAACCCACCGGGGAGCTGTTTTTT.

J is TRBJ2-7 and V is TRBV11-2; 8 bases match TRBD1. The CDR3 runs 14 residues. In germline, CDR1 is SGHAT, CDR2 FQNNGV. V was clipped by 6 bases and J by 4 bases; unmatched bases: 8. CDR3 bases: TGTGCCAGCAGTTCCGGGACAGGATCTTACGAGCAGTACTTC. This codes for CASSSGTGSYEQYF.

In DNA, the CDR3 is TGTGCCAGCAGCTTAGGTTCAGGGACAGCCAATTCACCCCTCCACTTT. As protein: CASSLGSGTANSPLHF. The V and J genes are TRBV13 and TRBJ1-6, with 7 bases lining up with TRBD1. This CDR3 is 16 amino acids long. V lost 0 bases, J lost 7 bases, and 6 bases stayed unmatched. In germline, CDR1 is PRHDT, CDR2 FYEKMQ (reference sequence).

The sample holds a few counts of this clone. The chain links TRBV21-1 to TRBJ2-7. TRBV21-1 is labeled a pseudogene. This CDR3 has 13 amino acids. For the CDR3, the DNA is TGTGCCAGCCTCCGGGACCAAACCTACGAGCAGTACGTC. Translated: CASLRDQTYEQYV.

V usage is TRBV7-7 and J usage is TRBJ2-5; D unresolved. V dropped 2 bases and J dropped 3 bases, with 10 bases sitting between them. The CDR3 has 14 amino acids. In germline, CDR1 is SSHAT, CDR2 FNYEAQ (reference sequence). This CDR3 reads CASSLIGRKETQYF. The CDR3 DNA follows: TGTGCCAGCAGCTTAATCGGCAGAAAAGAGACCCAGTACTTC.

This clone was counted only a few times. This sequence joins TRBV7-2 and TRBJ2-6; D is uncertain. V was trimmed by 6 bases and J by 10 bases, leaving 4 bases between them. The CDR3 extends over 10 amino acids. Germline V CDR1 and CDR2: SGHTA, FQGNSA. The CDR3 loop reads CASRLNVLTF. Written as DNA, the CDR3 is TGTGCCAGCAGGCTAAACGTCCTGACTTTC.

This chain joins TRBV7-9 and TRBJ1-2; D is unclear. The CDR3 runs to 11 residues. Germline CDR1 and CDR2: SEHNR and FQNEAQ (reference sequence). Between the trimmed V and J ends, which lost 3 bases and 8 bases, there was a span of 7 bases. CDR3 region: CASSFVWGYTF. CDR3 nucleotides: TGTGCCAGCAGCTTCGTGTGGGGCTACACCTTC.

CDR3 sequence reads: CASSPRRDTQYF. As DNA, the CDR3 is TGCGCCAGCAGCCCGCGGAGGGATACGCAGTATTTT. The rearrangement links TRBV4-1 to TRBJ2-3; D is perhaps TRBD2 (5 bases). Trimming shortened V by 4 bases and J by 6 bases, and 8 bases separated the two germline ends. The CDR3 spans 12 residues. Per germline, CDR1 MGHRA and CDR2 YSYEKL.

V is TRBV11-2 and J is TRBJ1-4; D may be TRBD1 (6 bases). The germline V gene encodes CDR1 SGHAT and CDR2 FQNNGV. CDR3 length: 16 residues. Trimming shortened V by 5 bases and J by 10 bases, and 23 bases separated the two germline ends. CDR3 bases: TGTGCCAGCAGCCCCGTGGGATTTTGGACAGTCCCAAAACTGTTTTTT. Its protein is CASSPVGFWTVPKLFF.

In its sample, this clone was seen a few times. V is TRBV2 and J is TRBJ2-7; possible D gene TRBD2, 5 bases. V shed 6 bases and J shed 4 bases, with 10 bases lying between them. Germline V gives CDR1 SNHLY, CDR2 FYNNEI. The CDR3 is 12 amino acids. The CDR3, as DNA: TGTGCCAGCAGCTCCGAGGGTTACGAGCAGTACTTC. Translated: CASSSEGYEQYF.

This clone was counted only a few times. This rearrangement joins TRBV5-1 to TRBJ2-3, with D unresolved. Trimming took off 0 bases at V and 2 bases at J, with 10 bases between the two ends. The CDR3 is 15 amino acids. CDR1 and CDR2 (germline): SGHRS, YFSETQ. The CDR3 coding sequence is TGCGCCAGCAGCTTGGCCTTCTCATTCACAGATACGCAGTATTTT. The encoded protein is CASSLAFSFTDTQYF.